The rows below give T cell receptor beta chains drawn from one sample of a study of Ad26.COV2.S vaccination and SARS-CoV-2 variants. Libraries were prepared by immunoSEQ multiplex PCR; TCRdb keeps only in-frame clonotypes and omits some of them. The sample shows 250,000 to 300,000 clones, about 90% of them seen only once. Here the sequenced sample was peripheral blood, taken in a trial of Ad26.COV2.S vaccine versus placebo. The receptors originated from a person aged 18-60 years who received the Ad26.COV2.S COVID-19 vaccine or a placebo. CDR3s leave out the opening cysteine and the closing phenylalanine or tryptophan. The order of the fields is J gene, V gene, D gene, CDR3 protein. The D gene is left open where the match is weak.

>TRBJ2-1|TRBV2|-
ASTGTWDHNEQF
>TRBJ1-3|TRBV30|-
AWSLGNTIY
>TRBJ2-5|TRBV11-2|-
ASSLGQSQY
>TRBJ2-3|TRBV11-3|TRBD2
ASSLGLAGSTDTQY
>TRBJ2-1|TRBV30|-
AWRRRDHNEQF
>TRBJ2-5|TRBV7-7|TRBD1
ASSLGGQGSETQY
>TRBJ2-5|TRBV19|TRBD1
ASTDRATQETQY
>TRBJ1-2|TRBV5-5|TRBD1
ASSAGQGVYGYT
>TRBJ1-2|TRBV3-1/TRBV3-2|-
ASSQVGGAGYGYT
>TRBJ2-1|TRBV3-1/TRBV3-2|-
ASSHTQGGEQF
>TRBJ1-3|TRBV7-2|-
ASSLVQGITGNTIY
>TRBJ2-3|TRBV5-4|-
ASSSPARDTQY
>TRBJ2-3|TRBV11-3|TRBD2
ASSPWVGGSTDTQY
>TRBJ1-1|TRBV7-3|TRBD1
ASSSTQPGQGNTEAF
>TRBJ2-2|TRBV5-1|TRBD2
ASSFTGGYTGELF
>TRBJ2-7|TRBV25-1|-
ASSEYSYEQY
>TRBJ2-7|TRBV6-5|-
ASSRNRANYEQY
>TRBJ2-7|TRBV27|-
ASRQGTHYEQY
>TRBJ2-7|TRBV4-2|TRBD2
ASSQAGLADEQY
>TRBJ1-4|TRBV6-5|-
ASSHGSLNEKLF
>TRBJ2-1|TRBV9|TRBD2
ASSVPGTSVGNEQF
>TRBJ1-6|TRBV27|TRBD1
ASKKRDSSAANTSPLH
>TRBJ1-2|TRBV19|TRBD1
ASSSSGTEFRYT
>TRBJ2-7|TRBV7-2|-
ASSLGSDYEQY
>TRBJ2-6|TRBV7-6|-
ASSSLISGANVLT
>TRBJ2-1|TRBV7-7|-
ASSLSSVHNEQF
>TRBJ1-2|TRBV28|TRBD1
ASSQGQVFGYT
>TRBJ2-3|TRBV4-3|-
ASSQDGTTSTDTQY
>TRBJ1-1|TRBV30|-
AWSLGENTEAF
>TRBJ1-5|TRBV6-5|-
ASSYNSNQPQH
>TRBJ1-6|TRBV2|-
ASSRGSSYNSPLH
>TRBJ1-4|TRBV19|-
ASSTTDTYTTNEKLF
>TRBJ1-2|TRBV19|-
ASSNRAYGYT
>TRBJ1-1|TRBV2|-
AGEREGTASEAF
>TRBJ1-1|TRBV5-6|-
ASQQSGAYTEAF
>TRBJ2-5|TRBV2|-
ASNLAETQY
>TRBJ1-1|TRBV6-5|-
ASLSLGLGRTEAF